This T cell receptor beta chain came from a study of vaccination effects on CD4 cells after COVID-19 (dated by TCRdb to the early 2020s). With regard to the full study: Participants received two doses of either the BNT162b2 or the mRNA-1273 mRNA SARS-CoV-2 vaccine. In the study, cultures from other donors were sequenced using the Oncomine TCR Beta short-read assay on an Illumina iSeq 100. Pre-vaccine samples were collected from a couple of convalescent patients 16 days and one week before the first dose, corresponding to 142 and 148 days after COVID-19 diagnosis. A total of 10 COVID-19 convalescent patients and a handful of SARS-CoV-2-naive healthy vaccine recipients were included in the full study. SARS-CoV-2 spike-specific CD4+ TCR repertoires from before and after mRNA vaccination were compared in COVID-19 convalescent patients and in infection-naive vaccine recipients. Overall study outcomes, separate from this receptor: For convalescent patients, new clones induced by the vaccine made up most of the post-vaccine spike-reactive repertoire, and these new clones were largely distinct from the clones induced by infection. The study was limited by a small number of convalescent patients, and early post-infection timepoints were lacking. At late post-vaccination timepoints, both infection-induced and vaccine-induced clones showed marked clonal contraction, consistent with waning T cell responses.

To identify antigen-specific CD4+ T cell clonotypes by their expansion, the ViraFEST assay first stimulated PBMC with viral peptide pools and then applied TCR sequencing. After approximately eleven days of culture, CD4+ T cells were isolated with the EasySep CD4+ T cell isolation kit. Convalescent patients had PCR-confirmed SARS-CoV-2 infection between March and December 2020, before Alpha, Beta and Delta variants emerged in the United States. About 2.1 million PBMC per well were cultured in IMDM with roughly 5% human AB serum, roughly 11 IU/ml IL-2 and gentamicin, plus 10 ug/ml peptides. Half of the culture medium was replaced with fresh IL-2-containing medium on days 3 and 7. Unless noted otherwise, every peptide stimulation condition was grown in triplicate wells. Using Ficoll-Paque Plus gradient centrifugation, PBMC were separated from whole blood and then either used fresh or cryopreserved at -140C. The QIAamp micro DNA kit was used to extract genomic DNA from the cultured CD4+ T cells.

From the cysteine up to the phenylalanine, the CDR3 has a length of 17 residues. Of the read, only the CDR3 DNA is kept; its 51 bases are in frame from base 1. V sheds 0 bases and J sheds 4 bases, leaving 18 bases between their ends. CDR1 and CDR2, looked up from the germline V gene (reference sequence), are LNHNV and YYDKDF. Concerning this clone itself: It lacks a known antigen. Base qualities are missing; no much larger clone stands one base away.

The library relied on the immunoSEQ multiplex PCR assay. DNA from the cultured and isolated CD4+ T cells underwent TCR beta CDR3 sequencing. Per the authors' processing: Non-productive TCR sequences were removed and reads were trimmed to the CDR3 region, keeping CDR3s of at least 7 amino acids. Antigen-specific clonotypes were identified using the MANAFEST web app by comparison of expansion in peptide wells against reference cultures. To count as positive, a clone had to show expansion at FDR<0.05 compared with the reference and with all other wells, an odds ratio above 5, and a frequency above 0.1% in two replicate wells. A clonotype was called cross-reactive if it was significantly expanded both in SARS-CoV-2 spike wells and in at least one common cold coronavirus spike condition. CDR3 similarity was assessed by Levenshtein distance with the stringdist R package, and unrooted trees were built with ape in R 3.6.1. TCRdb holds this immuneACCESS table with in-frame rearrangements only. Some clones are missing; in checked studies, unresolved V genes explain under half, and the rest has no known cause. That table furnishes V, J and clone size, whereas the DNA furnished D and trimming. The sample table lists around 40,000 clones, approximately 70% of them with a count of one. The biggest ten clones account for more than 30% of the sample.

The clonotype originates from a human donor who had a prior SARS-CoV-2 infection. The receptor chain draws on TRBV15 and TRBJ1-1; the D gene is not confidently resolved. The sequenced sample was CD4+ T cells from PBMCs cultured with a peptide pool, obtained before COVID-19 vaccination. The bases are TGTGCCACCAGCAGAGATGGGGAGGACTCCCCTGGCACTGAAGCTTTCTTT. It specifies CATSRDGEDSPGTEAFF.